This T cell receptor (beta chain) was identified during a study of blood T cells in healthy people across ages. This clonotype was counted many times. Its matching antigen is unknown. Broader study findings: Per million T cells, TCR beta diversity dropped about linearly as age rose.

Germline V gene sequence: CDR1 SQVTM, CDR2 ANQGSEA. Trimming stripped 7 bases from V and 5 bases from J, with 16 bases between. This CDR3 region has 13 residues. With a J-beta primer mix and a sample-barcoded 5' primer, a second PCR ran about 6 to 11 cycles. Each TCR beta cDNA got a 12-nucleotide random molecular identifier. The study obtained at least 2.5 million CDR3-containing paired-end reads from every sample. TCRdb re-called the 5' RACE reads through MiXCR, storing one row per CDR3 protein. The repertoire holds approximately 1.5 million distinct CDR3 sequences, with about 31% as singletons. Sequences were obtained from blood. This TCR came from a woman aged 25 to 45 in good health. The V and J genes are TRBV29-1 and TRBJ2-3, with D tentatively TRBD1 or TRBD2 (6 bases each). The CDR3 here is CSGGGGRIDTQYF. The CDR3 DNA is TGCAGCGGAGGTGGGGGGCGCATAGATACGCAGTATTTT.